This TCR beta chain is from a study of T-cell memory formation after mild COVID-19 (dated by TCRdb to the early 2020s). For context, the study as a whole: TCR sequence clusters from the two donors were found to be largely donor specific. T-cell clones expanding and contracting after mild COVID-19 in a couple of donors were tracked by longitudinal TCRalpha and TCRbeta repertoire sequencing. Two young, previously healthy adult volunteers made up the cohort, one male and one female.

CDR1 MNHEY and CDR2 SVGAGI were looked up in the germline V gene. V is reduced by 0 bases and J by 6 bases, leaving a spacing of 18 bases between them. The CDR3 numbers 16 residues from cysteine through phenylalanine. CDR3 DNA only is kept here, 48 bases in frame from base 1. The paper's findings and limits, for the study overall: Some responding clones were detected in pre-infection memory, which suggested that pre-existing cross-reactive memory T cells had joined the SARS-CoV-2 response. Clones that contracted from day 15 to 85 showed balanced CD4/CD8 phenotypes, whereas a second wave of clones that expanded from day 15 to 37 leaned towards CD4+. Contracting CD4+ clones appeared mostly in the CM and EM memory subsets, whereas CD8+ clones were enriched in EMRA. SARS-CoV-2 specificity was not confirmed for the second-wave clones peaking on day 37. Only a couple of mild cases were covered in the study, and larger cohorts including severe cases with pre-infection samples were considered necessary.

This clonotype was observed a few times. Its antigen is unknown. No much larger clonotype is one base removed from it; base qualities were not supplied. The sequencer listed for this sample is Illumina NovaSeq 6000. TCRalpha and TCRbeta cDNA libraries were built by 5'RACE with constant-segment primers, adding sample barcodes and unique molecular identifiers. Trizol reagent was used to extract RNA from every sample. The libraries were amplified in two PCR steps, and the second step added a second sample barcode and Illumina TruSeq adapters. The libraries were sequenced on an Illumina NovaSeq using 2 x 150 bp paired-end reads. The original pipeline was this. With migec v1.2.7, reads were demultiplexed and then collapsed into UMI-guided consensus sequences. Using mixcr v2.1.11, the UMI consensuses were aligned to TRA and TRB V and J templates and assembled into clonotypes. Expanded or contracted clonotypes were those called significant by both edgeR and NoisET, with noise models trained on biological replicates. edgeR calls used a false discovery rate-adjusted p below 0.01 and a log2 fold-change threshold of 1. As an exploratory analysis of dynamics, PCA with hierarchical clustering was applied to max-normalized trajectories of the 1000 most abundant clonotypes. Each responding clone was given a CD4 or CD8 phenotype based on the CD4+ and CD8+ repertoires, which had been sequenced separately. TCRdb handled the public reads itself, with Q25 trimming in fastp and clone calling in MiXCR, and kept productive beta chains. A single entry per CDR3 protein holds the most common genes and DNA from its merged rows. What appears here as the V and J calls and clone size reflects TCRdb's work, not the paper's. This sample lists 350,000 to 400,000 distinct CDR3 sequences; roughly 20% were detected once. About 12% of the sample is in the top ten clones.

Ficoll-Paque density gradient centrifugation was used to isolate PBMCs. Sequencing was done on a sample of PBMCs or a T cell subset sorted from them (not recorded which). In this chain, TRBV6-5 is recombined with TRBJ2-7; TRBD1 is perhaps the D gene, given 7 matching bases. This sequence originates from an adult woman who had mild COVID-19 (a few samples of this study predate the infection). The sample titles of this study are shuffled in the database, so cell type and time point are left out; the donor was told from shared clones. CDR3 protein: CASSYSETRGEGEQYF. Read as DNA, the sequence is TGTGCCAGCAGTTACTCAGAAACCAGGGGGGAAGGCGAGCAGTACTTC.